This T cell receptor (beta chain) was retrieved from a study of T cells after yellow fever vaccination. Study findings and constraints: Some clonotypes, a small share, were shared between CD4 and CD8 compartments. Most clones from primary vaccination resurfaced after the booster (roughly 96% CD4, less than 90% CD8).

In TCRdb, the 5' RACE reads were re-called with MiXCR into one record per CDR3 protein. The sample holds 200,000 to 300,000 distinct CDR3 sequences; roughly 13% are singletons and the top ten take roughly 0.5%. This clonotype turned up a few times. Its antigen is as yet unknown. This CDR3 region has 15 residues. The ends were cut back, 8 bases at V and 8 bases at J, with 25 bases in the middle. Germline lookup yields CDR1 DFQATT and CDR2 SNEGSKA (reference sequence). Material: CD4+ T cells sorted from PBMCs, obtained 45 days after the yellow fever booster vaccination. The chain combines TRBV20-1 with TRBJ2-1; no definite D call. This TCR derives from a man aged 25 to 40 who received the YFV17D yellow fever vaccine. CDR3 amino acids: CSPLPLEKGWDEQFF. The CDR3 DNA sequence: TGCAGTCCCCTGCCCCTAGAGAAGGGTTGGGATGAGCAGTTCTTC.